This T cell receptor (beta chain) emerged from a study of T-cell reconstitution after alpha-beta-depleted transplantation in children. Study-level findings and limits: Reportedly, roughly two months post-transplant, alpha-beta T cells arose from several hundred expanded graft clones. High day-60 TCRbeta diversity in some patients came from surviving recipient T cells and thymic progenitors. Most T-cell counts and diversity one year after the transplant came from T cells that were newly produced.

As to this clonotype: What it binds is not known.

Preparation of the TCRbeta library used unique molecular identifiers. TCRdb called the PCR reads again in MiXCR, with one record for every CDR3 protein. This sample yields 500,000 to 750,000 distinct CDR3 sequences, of which more than 20% are seen a single time; about 35% belongs to the top ten. With V trimmed by 4 bases and J by 1 base, 6 bases remained unmatched. In germline, CDR1 is LGHNA, CDR2 YNFKEQ. CDR3 length: 15 amino acids. The chain employs TRBV4-2 and TRBJ2-5; 7 positions match TRBD2. The sample was PBMCs, taken before TCRalphabeta/CD19-depleted stem cell transplant. The TCR was taken from a boy less than two years old with Wiskott-Aldrich syndrome, due to receive a stem cell transplant. CDR3 coding DNA: TGTGCCAGCAGCCGAGAAGCGGGGCCCCAAGAGACCCAGTACTTC. This gives the protein CASSREAGPQETQYF.